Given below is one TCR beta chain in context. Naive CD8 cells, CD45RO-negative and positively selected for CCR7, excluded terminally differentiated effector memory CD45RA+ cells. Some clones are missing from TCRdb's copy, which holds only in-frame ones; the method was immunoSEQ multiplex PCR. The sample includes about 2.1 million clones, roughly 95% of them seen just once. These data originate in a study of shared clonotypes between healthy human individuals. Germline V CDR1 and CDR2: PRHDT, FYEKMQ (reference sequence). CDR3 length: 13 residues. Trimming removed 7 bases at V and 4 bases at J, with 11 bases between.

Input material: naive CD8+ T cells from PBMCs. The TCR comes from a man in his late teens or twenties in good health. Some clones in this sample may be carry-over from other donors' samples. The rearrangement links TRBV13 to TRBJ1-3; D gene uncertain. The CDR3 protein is CASTFGPGNTIYF. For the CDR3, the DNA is TGTGCCAGCACCTTCGGTCCGGGAAACACCATATATTTT.